Presented here are 21 T cell receptor beta chains from one specimen sequenced in a study of beta chain features in type 1 diabetes. All of the isolated RNA was reverse transcribed, so expressed TCRB transcripts were sequenced. The repertoire was sequenced with immunoSEQ multiplex PCR; TCRdb's copy has only in-frame clones and lacks some. In the table there are 900,000 or so clones, roughly a sixth of which are singletons. Sequenced: naive CD4+ T cells from blood. These receptors all stem from a woman aged 18-30 years in good health.

Only a few counts were recorded for this clone. The chain joins TRBV20-1 to TRBJ2-1; unclear D gene. CDR3 length equals 11 residues. V was pared by 7 bases and J by 3 bases, with 7 bases between. Germline-derived CDR1 and CDR2 are DFQATT and SNEGSKA (reference sequence). The CDR3 sequence is CSEGNYNEQFF. For the CDR3, the DNA is TGCAGTGAAGGGAACTACAATGAGCAGTTCTTC.

This clone occurred a few times. This chain's CDR3 is CASSRDGAYEQYF. CDR3 in DNA: TGCGCCAGCAGCCGGGACGGAGCCTACGAGCAGTACTTC. This sequence joins TRBV5-1 and TRBJ2-7; D is perhaps TRBD1 or TRBD2 (5 bases each). V gave up 4 bases and J gave up 2 bases, with 10 bases separating them. The CDR3 spans 13 residues. Germline V gene lookup returns CDR1 SGHRS and CDR2 YFSETQ.

This sequence joins TRBV6-5 and TRBJ1-4, with D unclear. Germline V gene lookup returns CDR1 MNHEY and CDR2 SVGAGI. This CDR3 is 15 amino acids long. The germline V and J ends were trimmed by 0 bases and 8 bases, with 13 bases remaining between them. The CDR3 DNA is TGTGCCAGCAGTTACTCGATCTTAGGCGGCGAAAAACTGTTTTTT. As protein: CASSYSILGGEKLFF.

This rearrangement joins TRBV28 to TRBJ1-5; TRBD1 matches 8 bases. Germline trimming cut 5 bases from V and 6 bases from J; bases unmatched to any gene: 6. CDR1 and CDR2 (germline): MDHEN, SYDVKM. The CDR3 has 14 residues. CDR3 nucleotides: TGTGCCAGCAGTGAAACGACAGGGGTTCAGCCCCAGCATTTT. It specifies CASSETTGVQPQHF.

This chain joins TRBV5-1 and TRBJ2-3; D gene unclear. The length of the CDR3 is 13 residues. Trimming stripped 6 bases from V and 0 bases from J, with 8 bases between. From germline, CDR1 is SGHRS and CDR2 YFSETQ. CDR3 nucleotides: TGCGCCAGCACGACCGGGAGCACAGATACGCAGTATTTT. It specifies CASTTGSTDTQYF.

V usage is TRBV4-3 and J usage is TRBJ2-2; D gene ambiguous. Germline V gene data show CDR1 as LGHNA and CDR2 as YSLEER. The ends were cut back, 5 bases at V and 2 bases at J, with 6 bases in the middle. The CDR3 runs to 13 residues. The DNA for the CDR3 is TGCGCCAGCAGCACTCAAAACACCGGGGAGCTGTTTTTT. Protein sequence: CASSTQNTGELFF.

Only a few counts were recorded for this clone. The chain is built from TRBV5-6 and TRBJ1-4; D is ambiguous. The V end was cut by 4 bases, the J end by 12 bases, with 13 bases between. CDR1 SGHDT and CDR2 YYEEEE come from the germline V gene. The CDR3 loop spans 12 amino acids. The CDR3 sequence: CASSLNKRELFF. DNA of the CDR3: TGTGCCAGCAGCCTTAATAAGCGGGAACTGTTTTTT. The entire variable domain, with the rest obtained from reference TRBV5-6 and TRBJ1-4, is as follows: DAGVTQSPTHLIKTRGQQVTLRCSPKSGHDTVSWYQQALGQGPQFIFQYYEEEERQRGNFPDRFSGHQFPNYSSELNVNALLLGDSALYLCASSLNKRELFFGSGTQLSVL.

The chain links TRBV5-4 to TRBJ2-1, with 7 bases lining up with TRBD1. CDR3 length equals 16 residues. Germline trimming cut 5 bases from V and 0 bases from J; bases unmatched to any gene: 8. Germline assignment: CDR1 SGHNT and CDR2 YYREEE (reference sequence). CDR3 in amino acids: CASRGQALSSYNEQFF. The CDR3 bases are TGTGCCAGCAGAGGACAGGCCCTTAGCTCCTACAATGAGCAGTTCTTC. Supplemented by reference TRBV5-4 and TRBJ2-1, the full variable domain reads ETGVTQSPTHLIKTRGQQVTLRCSSQSGHNTVSWYQQALGQGPQFIFQYYREEENGRGNFPPRFSGLQFPNYSSELNVNALELDDSALYLCASRGQALSSYNEQFFGPGTRLTVL.

This clone was counted between two and nine times. This chain joins TRBV7-3 and TRBJ2-7; D perhaps matches TRBD1 (6 bases). The V end was cut by 9 bases, the J end by 5 bases, with 23 bases between. CDR1 is SGHTA and CDR2 is FQGTGA in the germline V gene. The CDR3 has 15 residues. DNA of the CDR3: TGTGCCAGTACGTTTAGAAGGGACAATGGCCACGAGCAGTACTTC. Translated: CASTFRRDNGHEQYF.

This rearrangement joins TRBV5-1 to TRBJ2-3; no definite D call. Trimming removed 7 bases from V and 6 bases from J, with 12 bases in between. Germline V gene lookup returns CDR1 SGHRS and CDR2 YFSETQ. CDR3 length equals 12 residues. The CDR3 is CASASNADTQYF. The CDR3 DNA reads as TGCGCCAGCGCGTCAAACGCCGATACGCAGTATTTT.

A note on this clone: A junction end diverges from the germline sequence, so it may reflect a read error. V and J are TRBV5-4 and TRBJ2-5; D is uncertain. The CDR3 spans 13 residues. Germline V gene data show CDR1 as SGHNT and CDR2 as YYREEE (reference sequence). The CDR3 DNA sequence: TGTGCCAGCAGCAAGGACCCCCAAGGGACCCAGTACTTC. Its protein is CASSKDPQGTQYF. Full variable domain (rest looked up from reference TRBV5-4 and TRBJ2-5): ETGVTQSPTHLIKTRGQQVTLRCSSQSGHNTVSWYQQALGQGPQFIFQYYREEENGRGNFPPRFSGLQFPNYSSELNVNALELDDSALYLCASSKDPQGTQYFGPGTRLLVL.

Here the CDR3 reads CASSLWISVRLDTQYF. DNA of the CDR3: TGTGCCAGCAGCTTATGGATTAGCGTTCGTTTGGATACGCAGTATTTT. The chain carries TRBV7-9 and TRBJ2-3; the D gene is possibly TRBD2 (5 bases). V was pared by 2 bases and J by 6 bases, with 18 bases between. The length of the CDR3 is 16 residues. CDR1 SEHNR and CDR2 FQNEAQ come from the germline V gene (reference sequence).

The table lists this clone with a few counts. The CDR3 spells CAISGQGSHGYTF. The CDR3 DNA is TGTGCCATCAGTGGACAGGGATCGCATGGCTACACCTTC. The J gene is TRBJ1-2, the V gene TRBV10-3, with 7 bases aligning to TRBD1. The J segment lost 6 bases and the V segment lost 4 bases, leaving 5 bases of the junction unmatched. The CDR3 loop spans 13 amino acids. Germline V lookup: CDR1 ENHRY, CDR2 SYGVKD.

The chain couples TRBV5-4 to TRBJ2-5; 7 bases agree with TRBD1. The germline V gene has CDR1 SGHNT and CDR2 YYREEE (reference sequence). This CDR3 is 15 amino acids long. The ends lost 2 bases at V and 6 bases at J; junction bases unmatched: 10. The CDR3 sequence is CASSFSRRGPKTQYF. In nucleotides, the CDR3 is TGTGCCAGCAGCTTTTCAAGAAGGGGGCCTAAGACCCAGTACTTC. The complete variable domain, with remaining parts taken from reference TRBV5-4 and TRBJ2-5, reads ETGVTQSPTHLIKTRGQQVTLRCSSQSGHNTVSWYQQALGQGPQFIFQYYREEENGRGNFPPRFSGLQFPNYSSELNVNALELDDSALYLCASSFSRRGPKTQYFGPGTRLLVL.

V is TRBV27 and J is TRBJ1-2; the D gene is possibly TRBD1 (5 bases). The V and J ends lost 2 bases and 6 bases respectively, with 7 bases between them. Per the germline V gene, CDR1 is MNHEY and CDR2 is SMNVEV (reference sequence). The CDR3 is 12 amino acids. CDR3 sequence (DNA): TGTGCCAGCAGTTTAGAGGGGAATGGCTACACCTTC. This sequence encodes CASSLEGNGYTF.

This clone was recorded a few times. CDR3 coding DNA: TGTGCCAGCAGACCTGGTAGGGTGCCTTATGGGGAGCAGTACTTC. Amino acids: CASRPGRVPYGEQYF. The chain uses TRBV6-5 and TRBJ2-7; no definite D call. The CDR3 extends over 15 amino acids. V gave up 6 bases and J gave up 7 bases, with 22 bases separating them. Germline-derived CDR1 and CDR2 are MNHEY and SVGAGI.

This chain connects TRBV27 to TRBJ1-1, with 10 bases identical to TRBD1. Trimming at V came to 8 bases and at J to 6 bases, leaving 15 bases not matched to a gene. The CDR3 length is 16 residues. Germline lookup yields CDR1 MNHEY and CDR2 SMNVEV (reference sequence). CDR3 DNA sequence: TGTGCCAGCGTTACCTTCGTCCGGGACAGGGGCGCTGAAGCTTTCTTT. It codes for CASVTFVRDRGAEAFF.

The V and J genes are TRBV2 and TRBJ2-5; 14 positions agree with TRBD2. The CDR3 loop spans 15 amino acids. The germline V gene has CDR1 SNHLY and CDR2 FYNNEI. J lost 4 bases, V lost 6 bases, and 4 bases had no gene match. CDR3 sequence (DNA): TGTGCCAGCAGGCCGGGACTAGCGGGAGTAGAGACCCAGTACTTC. This codes for CASRPGLAGVETQYF.

This clone has just a few counts. This rearrangement joins TRBV6-6 to TRBJ2-3; 8 nucleotides agree with TRBD2. Losses at the gene ends were 6 bases for V and 15 bases for J; bases not matched to a gene: 11. There are 12 residues in the CDR3. Germline lookup yields CDR1 MNHNY and CDR2 SVGAGI (reference sequence). The chain's CDR3 is CASSFLAGLFYF. CDR3 nucleotide sequence: TGTGCCAGCAGCTTCCTAGCGGGCCTGTTTTATTTT.

The V gene is TRBV11-3, the J gene TRBJ2-2, with D possibly TRBD2 on 6 matching bases. The V and J ends lost 5 bases and 1 base respectively, with 11 bases between them. The CDR3 sequence is 15 residues long. CDR1 and CDR2 (germline): SGHNT, YENEEA. Here the CDR3 reads CASSPSRGNTGELFF. DNA of the CDR3: TGTGCCAGCAGCCCCTCGCGGGGGAACACCGGGGAGCTGTTTTTT.

The chain links TRBV7-2 to TRBJ1-3, with unresolved D. V shed 2 bases and J shed 4 bases, with 9 bases lying between them. The CDR3 extends over 14 amino acids. Germline V gene data show CDR1 as SGHTA and CDR2 as FQGNSA. The CDR3 sequence is CASSLQPRGNTIYF. CDR3 bases: TGTGCCAGCAGCTTACAGCCGCGGGGAAACACCATATATTTT.